This paragraph covers one TCR beta chain sequence. These data are taken from a study of blood T cell repertoires in COVID-19. Study context: PBMCs, B-cell-depleted T cells, or T cells provided the cDNA or gDNA that made up the material.

Method: immunoSEQ multiplex PCR; TCRdb's copy keeps in-frame clones and lacks some. In the table there are around 86,000 clones, 85% of which are singletons. Germline CDR1 and CDR2: SEHNR and FQNEAQ (reference sequence). Unmatched junction bases numbered 6, after V lost 3 bases and J lost 8 bases. The CDR3 is 14 amino acids. This TCR was recovered from a man older than 75 with acute or convalescent COVID-19. Sequences were obtained from peripheral blood. The genes are TRBV7-9 and TRBJ1-1, with TRBD1 matching 10 bases. In DNA, the CDR3 is TGTGCCAGCAGCTTGACAGGGGGCGAGAGAGAAGCTTTCTTT. It translates to CASSLTGGEREAFF. Looking up the rest from reference TRBV7-9 and TRBJ1-1 gives the full variable domain: DTGVSQNPRHKITKRGQNVTFRCDPISEHNRLYWYRQTLGQGPEFLTYFQNEAQLEKSRLLSDRFSAERPKGSFSTLEIQRTEQGDSAMYLCASSLTGGEREAFFGQGTRLTVV.